This is a list of T cell receptor beta chains from one sample in a study of CXCR3-negative and CXCR3-positive naive CD8 T cells. With the 5' RACE reads reprocessed, TCRdb shows one record per CDR3 protein and no DNA. With over 55,000 distinct CDR3 sequences in the sample, the ten largest clones hold around 20%. Sequencing used memory CD8+ T cells from blood. These receptors were taken from a human donor in good health. Some clones in this sample may be carry-over from other donors' samples. Both conserved end residues are part of each CDR3.

v_call	j_call	cdr3_aa
TRBV29-1	TRBJ1-2	CSVEVEYGYTF
TRBV5-6	TRBJ2-1	CASSADRGPYNEQFF
TRBV5-4	TRBJ2-3	CASRVRDRGTDTQYF
TRBV6-2/TRBV6-3	TRBJ2-2	CASSPVRDTGELFF
TRBV9	TRBJ1-2	CASSASDRESHYGYTF
TRBV7-9	TRBJ2-2	CASSSHEISGRATGELFF
TRBV27	TRBJ2-7	CASRGTADEQYF
TRBV5-5	TRBJ1-1	CASNHQTVSMNTEAFF
TRBV13	TRBJ2-7	CASSNRDRAYEQYF
TRBV4-3	TRBJ2-7	CASSQDVTSSYEQYF
TRBV27	TRBJ2-3	CATSPSTDTQYF
TRBV7-3	TRBJ1-1	CASSSTGGGATEAFF
TRBV7-2	TRBJ2-2	CASLTKWSLGTGELFF
TRBV7-7	TRBJ2-2	CASSLAPGQGASAGELFF
TRBV12-3/TRBV12-4	TRBJ1-3	CASTPGPAKSGNTIYF
TRBV27	TRBJ1-2	CASSSQGGWVYGYTF
TRBV7-6	TRBJ2-2	CASSLQGELFF
TRBV7-9	TRBJ2-1	CASSLSETGMQFF
TRBV28	TRBJ2-2	CDPGRDDTGELFF